This TCR beta chain derives from a study of CD4 T cell repertoires in COVID-19. V lost 2 bases, J lost 3 bases, and 14 bases lay in between. CDR1 is LNHDA and CDR2 is SQIVND in the germline V gene (reference sequence). There are 15 residues in the CDR3. TCRdb keeps only in-frame clones here, not all; method: immunoSEQ multiplex PCR. Counted here are tens of thousands of clones, about 80% occurring once; the ten biggest clones make up around 0.58%. Sequences were derived from CD4+ T cells from peripheral blood, sampled after recovery from COVID-19. V gene TRBV19 combines with J gene TRBJ2-7; tentative D call: TRBD1 (5 bases). This sequence was found in a human donor who had COVID-19. CDR3 sequence (DNA): TGTGCCAGTAGTATACAGGGCGCGAAAAACTACGAGCAGTACTTC. It is translated as CASSIQGAKNYEQYF.